These 13 T cell receptor beta chains were sequenced from one sample in a study of cytomegalovirus exposure and HLA in healthy donors. A multiplex PCR was run with 60 Vbeta primers and 13 Jbeta primers. Measured with immunoSEQ multiplex PCR; TCRdb has only the in-frame clones, and not every one. The sample has 100,000 to 150,000 clones; 70% to 85% are singletons. Sequences were obtained from PBMCs. The receptors shown here come from a boy aged 5-17 years in good health and CMV-seronegative.

The J gene is TRBJ2-2, the V gene TRBV6-5; 10 bases line up with TRBD1. The germline gives CDR1 MNHEY, CDR2 SVGAGI. There are 15 residues in the CDR3. Trimming cost V 6 bases and J 2 bases; bases outside gene matches: 3. CDR3 residues: CASRTGGVNTGELFF. Written as DNA, the CDR3 is TGTGCCAGCAGGACAGGGGGCGTAAACACCGGGGAGCTGTTTTTT.

This clone turned up a few times. The CDR3 is CASSFERNNEQFF. The CDR3 region has the DNA TGTGCCAGCAGCTTTGAGCGGAACAATGAGCAGTTCTTC. The chain couples TRBV7-8 to TRBJ2-1, with D perhaps matching TRBD2 (5 bases). The V end was cut by 3 bases, the J end by 5 bases, with 8 bases between. The CDR3 runs 13 residues. The V gene's germline CDR1 is SGHVS and CDR2 FQNEAQ.

This sequence joins TRBV12-1 and TRBJ2-7; TRBD2, as called in the table, went unchecked against the DNA. TRBV12-1 is listed as a pseudogene. This CDR3 is 12 amino acids long. The CDR3 loop is CASCGLVYEQYF. CDR3 in DNA: TGTGCCAGCTGCGGGTTGGTCTACGAGCAGTACTTC.

This rearrangement joins TRBV7-2 to TRBJ1-1; maybe TRBD1 (5 bases). The CDR3 length is 13 residues. Trimming pared 5 bases from V and 4 bases from J, leaving 11 bases between. Germline V gene lookup returns CDR1 SGHTA and CDR2 FQGNSA. DNA for the CDR3: TGTGCCAGCAGCCGCCGGGGGAGCACTGAAGCTTTCTTT. Translating gives CASSRRGSTEAFF.

This rearrangement joins TRBV27 to TRBJ2-7; 10 nucleotides align to TRBD2. CDR1 is MNHEY, CDR2 SMNVEV, per germline (reference sequence). With V trimmed by 5 bases and J by 4 bases, 5 bases remained unmatched. CDR3 length: 14 amino acids. CDR3 coding DNA: TGTGCCAGCAGTCCCGGGACTAGCGTATACGAGCAGTACTTC. As protein: CASSPGTSVYEQYF.

The rearrangement links TRBV5-1 to TRBJ2-1; 8 nucleotides line up with TRBD1. After removal of 1 base from V and 6 bases from J, the junction contained 3 bases not matched to a gene. Per the germline V gene, CDR1 is SGHRS and CDR2 is YFSETQ. The CDR3 has 14 residues. In DNA form, the CDR3 reads TGCGCCAGCAGCTTGATACAGGGGGGCAATGAGCAGTTCTTC. Its protein is CASSLIQGGNEQFF.

The J gene is TRBJ2-3, the V gene TRBV7-9; no firm D call. Trimming removed 1 base at V and 6 bases at J, with 14 bases between. CDR1 and CDR2 from the germline V gene are SEHNR and FQNEAQ (reference sequence). This CDR3 region has 15 residues. For the CDR3, the DNA is TGTGCCAGCAGCTTAGTGGCGGAGCCGGCGGATACGCAGTATTTT. Its translation is CASSLVAEPADTQYF. The whole variable domain, filled in from reference TRBV7-9 and TRBJ2-3, reads DTGVSQNPRHKITKRGQNVTFRCDPISEHNRLYWYRQTLGQGPEFLTYFQNEAQLEKSRLLSDRFSAERPKGSFSTLEIQRTEQGDSAMYLCASSLVAEPADTQYFGPGTRLTVL.

The J gene is TRBJ2-5, the V gene TRBV6-5; weak D call: TRBD1 (6 bases). V lost 4 bases and J 4 bases, leaving 10 bases between the germline ends. CDR1 is MNHEY and CDR2 is SVGAGI in the germline V gene. The CDR3 loop spans 13 amino acids. CDR3 loop: CASSSHRVETQYF. In DNA form, the CDR3 reads TGTGCCAGCAGTTCCCACAGGGTAGAGACCCAGTACTTC.

The chain carries TRBV30 and TRBJ2-1; 13 bases are shared with TRBD2. CDR3 size: 14 residues. Per germline, CDR1 GTSNPN and CDR2 SVGIG (reference sequence). Germline trimming cut 5 bases from V and 9 bases from J; bases unmatched to any gene: 7. CDR3 amino acids: CAWQGLAGRSEQFF. The CDR3 nucleotides are TGTGCCTGGCAGGGACTAGCGGGACGGAGTGAGCAGTTCTTC.

The genes are TRBV19 and TRBJ2-2, with 12 nucleotides matching TRBD2. Germline lookup yields CDR1 LNHDA and CDR2 SQIVND (reference sequence). V lost 7 bases and J lost 6; bases outside the gene matches: 6. This CDR3 has 15 residues. The CDR3 loop reads CASTRTSGMSGELFF. The CDR3 DNA reads as TGTGCCAGTACCAGGACTAGCGGGATGTCCGGGGAGCTGTTTTTT.

The chain is built from TRBV6-1 and TRBJ2-2; 11 bases are shared with TRBD2. Per the germline V gene, CDR1 is MNHNS and CDR2 is SASEGT. After removal of 6 bases from V and 4 bases from J, the junction contained 4 bases not matched to a gene. There are 15 residues in the CDR3. CDR3 nucleotide sequence: TGTGCCAGCAGCGGGACTAGCGGATCCACCGGGGAGCTGTTTTTT. It codes for CASSGTSGSTGELFF.

This chain connects TRBV2 to TRBJ2-7; 8 bases align to TRBD2. CDR1 SNHLY and CDR2 FYNNEI come from the germline V gene. The junction had 11 bases not matched to a gene; V was cut back by 8 bases and J by 5 bases. The CDR3 extends over 14 amino acids. The CDR3 region is CASRTREGQNEQYF. The CDR3 DNA reads as TGTGCCAGCCGCACCCGGGAGGGCCAAAACGAGCAGTACTTC.

The chain employs TRBV4-1 and TRBJ2-1; 10 nucleotides agree with TRBD2. Losses at the gene ends were 2 bases for V and 4 bases for J; bases not matched to a gene: 5. The germline gives CDR1 MGHRA, CDR2 YSYEKL. The length of the CDR3 is 16 residues. The DNA for the CDR3 is TGCGCCAGCAGCCAACCCGGGACTAGCGTATACAATGAGCAGTTCTTC. As protein: CASSQPGTSVYNEQFF.